The source of this TCR beta chain is a study of technical replicates of blood from a few donors. Generated by immunoSEQ multiplex PCR, the TCRdb table keeps only in-frame clones and is missing some. This sample has under 85,000 clones, with 94% found just once. The CDR3 length is 13 residues. Trimming shortened V by 5 bases and J by 2 bases, and 8 bases separated the two germline ends. Germline V gene lookup returns CDR1 MNHEY and CDR2 SVGAGI. The sequencing sample was made of T cells isolated from PBMCs. The receptor's source is a human donor in good health. The J gene is TRBJ2-3, the V gene TRBV6-5; D gene uncertain. As DNA, the CDR3 is TGTGCCAGCAGTCCCCGCTACACAGATACGCAGTATTTT. Translating gives CASSPRYTDTQYF.